Included here is one TCR beta chain sequence, with context. Its antigen has not been determined. Nothing much larger sits one base from this clone, and base qualities are not available. This specimen comes from a study of T-cell reconstitution after alpha-beta-depleted transplantation in children (dated by TCRdb to between 2015 and 2016). Broadly, across the study: Using TCR repertoire profiling, the study followed T-cell immune reconstitution in a quantitative way in children after TCRalphabeta/CD19-depleted allogeneic hematopoietic cell transplantation.

The library came from PCR. Sequencing instrument: Illumina HiSeq 2500. Molecular barcoding was employed in the preparation of TCR libraries, with unique molecular identifiers being used to normalize TCRbeta repertoire quantification. TCRdb cleaned the public reads at Q25 with fastp, built clones with MiXCR and kept in-frame beta chains. Each CDR3 protein appears once, grouped with its most common genes and DNA. For this sample there are 200,000 to 250,000 distinct CDR3 sequences; around 9.5% appear just once. Approximately 5.9% of the sample is held by the ten biggest clonotypes. The CDR3 sequence holds 13 residues, the cysteine and phenylalanine included. Only the CDR3 region is kept as DNA, spanning 39 bases read in frame from base 1. V is pared back by 6 bases and J by 3 bases, with 12 bases lying between the germline termini.

The source is a human donor who donated a stem cell graft to a child with acute lymphoblastic leukemia. The sample was PBMCs from the stem cell graft donor, taken from the stem cell graft. The receptor chain draws on TRBV12-3 or TRBV12-4 and TRBJ2-7; there is no confident call for the D gene. The sequence in DNA is TGTGCCAGCAGGTTATCAAGATTCTACGAGCAGTACTTC. Protein translation: CASRLSRFYEQYF.